These T cell receptor beta chains were read from a single sample in a study of T-cell reconstitution after alpha-beta-depleted transplantation in children. TCRdb used MiXCR to reprocess the PCR reads, holding one entry per CDR3 protein. Here the sample spans 490,000 or so distinct CDR3 sequences, roughly an eighth being singletons. The starting material was PBMCs from the stem cell graft donor, obtained from the stem cell graft. Source of these receptors: a human donor who donated a stem cell graft to a child with combined immunodeficiency. The CDR3 runs from the conserved cysteine through the conserved F or W. A D gene is named only where the DNA matches it firmly. Size values are once, few and many counts, or a class for expanded clones, and some rows have none.

clone size: few
J gene: TRBJ2-2
V gene: TRBV11-1
D gene: .
CDR3 DNA: TGTGCCAGCAGCTTCTGGGAGAACACCGGGGAGCTGTTTTTT
CDR3 protein: CASSFWENTGELFF

clone size: many
J gene: TRBJ2-7
V gene: TRBV7-8
D gene: .
CDR3 DNA: TGTGCCAGCAGCTTGAGACAGCTTCAGGAACAGTACTTC
CDR3 protein: CASSLRQLQEQYF

clone size: many
J gene: TRBJ2-3
V gene: TRBV9
D gene: TRBD2
CDR3 DNA: TGTGCCAGCAGCCTTCTAGCGGGTCACACAGATACGCAGTATTTT
CDR3 protein: CASSLLAGHTDTQYF

clone size: many
J gene: TRBJ1-4
V gene: TRBV20-1
D gene: TRBD1
CDR3 DNA: TGCAGTGCTGCGGGACAGATTAATGAAAAACTGTTTTTT
CDR3 protein: CSAAGQINEKLFF

clone size: few
J gene: TRBJ2-1
V gene: TRBV7-2
D gene: TRBD2
CDR3 DNA: TGTGCCAGCAGCTTAGCCCTAGCGGGAGGGAATATAGGTGGTGATGAGCAGTTCTTC
CDR3 protein: CASSLALAGGNIGGDEQFF

clone size: few
J gene: TRBJ2-3
V gene: TRBV4-3
D gene: TRBD2
CDR3 DNA: TGCGCCAGCACCTCGACTAGCGGGGGGACAGATACGCAGTATTTT
CDR3 protein: CASTSTSGGTDTQYF

clone size: .
J gene: TRBJ2-1
V gene: TRBV30
D gene: .
CDR3 DNA: TGTGCCTGGAGTGTAGAGGGCCTGGGTGAGCAGTTCTTC
CDR3 protein: CAWSVEGLGEQFF

clone size: few
J gene: TRBJ2-5
V gene: TRBV20-1
D gene: TRBD1
CDR3 DNA: TGCAGTGAAAGACAGGGGGCTGGGGAGACCCAGTACTTC
CDR3 protein: CSERQGAGETQYF

clone size: .
J gene: TRBJ2-7
V gene: TRBV12-3/TRBV12-4
D gene: .
CDR3 DNA: TGTGCCAGCAGTGCGACAAGACCGGTTGTCGGCAAGTCCTACGAGCAGTACTTC
CDR3 protein: CASSATRPVVGKSYEQYF

clone size: many
J gene: TRBJ2-7
V gene: TRBV12-3/TRBV12-4
D gene: TRBD2
CDR3 DNA: TGTGCCAGCAGTCCCCTGGCGGGAGGGCCGGAGCAGTACTTC
CDR3 protein: CASSPLAGGPEQYF

clone size: many
J gene: TRBJ2-1
V gene: TRBV30
D gene: TRBD1
CDR3 DNA: TGTGCCTGGAGTGTGGGGACAGGGTGGAGGGATGAGCAGTTCTTC
CDR3 protein: CAWSVGTGWRDEQFF

clone size: .
J gene: TRBJ2-3
V gene: TRBV12-3/TRBV12-4
D gene: .
CDR3 DNA: TGTGCCAGCAGTTCCGGTTACAGCACAGATACGCAGTATTTT
CDR3 protein: CASSSGYSTDTQYF

clone size: .
J gene: TRBJ2-5
V gene: TRBV28
D gene: .
CDR3 DNA: TGTGCCAGCAGGTTTGAGTATTCGGAGACCCAGTACTTC
CDR3 protein: CASRFEYSETQYF